This T cell receptor beta chain was recovered during a study of spatial heterogeneity in lung cancer. There are a few counts of this clonotype. As yet, its antigen is unknown. As for time point: sample taken at primary tumor resection. Researchers sequenced whole RNA taken from tumor, nontumor lung or frozen PBMC without sorting. The CDR3 consists of 16 residues. V lost 0 bases to trimming and J lost 3 bases; unmatched junction nucleotides: 1. Germline V gene lookup returns CDR1 MGHRA and CDR2 YSYEKL. On each TCR cDNA molecule, a unique molecular identifier was present. Each CDR3 protein is one row after TCRdb ran MiXCR on the 5' RACE reads. The table includes about 27,000 distinct CDR3 sequences, less than 9% detected once. Whole-study findings and limits: Intratumoral expanded alpha and beta TCR counts were found to track tumor mutation counts.

The chain uses TRBV4-1 and TRBJ2-3; 12 bases fit TRBD1. The sample consisted of lung tumor tissue, taken at surgery. The source of this sequence is a male donor with early-stage non-small cell lung cancer. In DNA, the CDR3 is TGCGCCAGCAGCCAAGAGGGACAGGGGGCAACAGATACGCAGTATTTT. It is translated as CASSQEGQGATDTQYF.